These 13 T cell receptor beta chains were all obtained from the same sample, sequenced in a study of Graves' ophthalmopathy and Graves' hyperthyroidism. Amplification from RNA transcripts yielded the TCR beta CDR3 regions. HTBI-primed first-round RT-PCR preceded second-round multiplex PCR. TCRdb passed the multiplex PCR reads through MiXCR, listing each CDR3 protein once. Of a few hundred thousand distinct CDR3 sequences listed, 15% were seen once; the top ten hold 5.5% to 8%. Sequencing was performed on peripheral blood. The receptors originated from a woman between 18 and 29 years old with stable Graves' hyperthyroidism.

This clonotype occurred many times. This chain's CDR3 is CASSLAAGGRETQYF. DNA for the CDR3: TGTGCCAGCAGCTTAGCGGCAGGGGGCCGTGAGACCCAGTACTTC. The gene calls are TRBV7-2 and TRBJ2-5; TRBD1 aligns across 8 bases. The CDR3 has 15 residues. The germline V gene encodes CDR1 SGHTA and CDR2 FQGNSA. J lost 5 bases, V lost 0 bases, and 5 bases had no gene match.

In its sample, this clonotype was seen many times. The V and J genes are TRBV5-1 and TRBJ2-5; the D call may be TRBD1 or TRBD2 (7 bases each). The germline V and J ends were trimmed by 9 bases and 4 bases, with 16 bases remaining between them. The germline gives CDR1 SGHRS, CDR2 YFSETQ. CDR3 size: 13 residues. The CDR3 protein is CATTGEGRETQYF. The CDR3 region has the DNA TGCGCCACTACAGGGGAGGGTCGAGAGACCCAGTACTTC.

This clonotype occurred many times. The chain carries TRBV12-3 or TRBV12-4 and TRBJ1-1; TRBD1 might be the D (5 bases). Trimming took off 5 bases at V and 4 bases at J, with 11 bases between the two ends. This CDR3 contains 13 residues. The CDR3 loop is CASSPGTFTEAFF. The CDR3 coding sequence is TGTGCCAGCAGTCCCGGGACGTTCACTGAAGCTTTCTTT.

This clonotype was counted ten times or more. The chain links TRBV27 to TRBJ1-2; D remains ambiguous. The CDR3 runs 14 residues. From germline, CDR1 is MNHEY and CDR2 SMNVEV (reference sequence). Trimming took 6 bases from V and 3 from J, leaving 14 bases between them. CDR3 in DNA: TGTGCCAGCAGCCCCGTCCGGGCGGACTATGGCTACACCTTC. Protein product: CASSPVRADYGYTF.

This clonotype showed up many times. The V and J genes are TRBV7-8 and TRBJ2-5, with 11 bases identical to TRBD2. CDR1 and CDR2 from the germline V gene are SGHVS and FQNEAQ. J was trimmed by 8 bases and V by 5 bases; bases with no gene match: 7. The CDR3 is 14 residues long. Written as DNA, the CDR3 is TGTGCCAGCAGCCATAGCGGGGGGGCCTCAACCCAGTACTTC. This gives the protein CASSHSGGASTQYF. Looking up the rest from reference TRBV7-8 and TRBJ2-5 gives the full variable domain: GAGVSQSPRYKVAKRGQDVALRCDPISGHVSLFWYQQALGQGPEFLTYFQNEAQLDKSGLPSDRFFAERPEGSVSTLKIQRTQQEDSAVYLCASSHSGGASTQYFGPGTRLLVL.

The sample holds many counts of this clonotype. The V gene is TRBV4-1, the J gene TRBJ1-1; 7 nucleotides match TRBD1. Trimming at V came to 2 bases and at J to 0 bases, leaving 9 bases not matched to a gene. Germline loops: CDR1 MGHRA, CDR2 YSYEKL. The CDR3 has 17 residues. The CDR3 loop is CASSQSSGGLMNTEAFF. CDR3 coding DNA: TGCGCCAGCAGCCAATCCTCAGGGGGACTCATGAACACTGAAGCTTTCTTT.

This clonotype was recorded a few times. This may arise from a read error, as a much more abundant clone is one base away. In nucleotides, the CDR3 is TGTGCCAGCAGTTTGGACTCTGGGGTCAACGTCCTGACTTTC. This gives the protein CASSLDSGVNVLTF. This chain uses TRBV6-2 or TRBV6-3 with TRBJ2-6, with D perhaps TRBD2 (5 bases). Germline assignment: CDR1 MNHEY and CDR2 SVGEGT. The CDR3 extends over 14 amino acids.

The sample holds many counts of this clonotype. This chain links TRBV12-3 or TRBV12-4 with TRBJ1-5; tentatively, D is TRBD1 (6 bases). Trimming left V 5 bases short and J 2 bases short, with 16 bases between. The CDR3 loop spans 16 amino acids. The CDR3 nucleotides read TGTGCCAGCAGTCCTACAGGGAGGGGGGGCAATCAGCCCCAGCATTTT. It yields the protein CASSPTGRGGNQPQHF.

This clonotype was seen at least ten times. The CDR3 protein is CSVEHNGYGYTF. For the CDR3, the DNA is TGCAGCGTTGAGCACAACGGCTATGGCTACACCTTC. The chain uses TRBV29-1 and TRBJ1-2; D remains ambiguous. With 3 bases removed from V and 4 bases from J, the gap between germline ends came to 9 bases. This CDR3 has 12 residues. Germline V gene data show CDR1 as SQVTM and CDR2 as ANQGSEA. The full variable domain, in which reference TRBV29-1 and TRBJ1-2 provide the parts outside the CDR3, is SAVISQKPSRDICQRGTSLTIQCQVDSQVTMMFWYRQQPGQSLTLIATANQGSEATYESGFVIDKFPISRPNLTFSTLTVSNMSPEDSSIYLCSVEHNGYGYTFGSGTRLTVV.

This clonotype was counted only a few times. The chain combines TRBV6-1 with TRBJ2-5; D is possibly TRBD1 (6 bases). V dropped 5 bases and J dropped 2 bases, with 12 bases sitting between them. Germline CDR1 reads MNHNS; CDR2 reads SASEGT. The CDR3 has 14 residues. The CDR3 DNA is TGTGCCAGCAGTAAGGGGCAGGGGCAAGAGACCCAGTACTTC. Protein: CASSKGQGQETQYF.

At least ten counts were recorded for this clonotype. V usage is TRBV27 and J usage is TRBJ2-7; D might be TRBD2 (5 bases). The CDR3 length is 11 residues. V was clipped by 8 bases and J by 5 bases, with 10 bases between them. Germline V gene data show CDR1 as MNHEY and CDR2 as SMNVEV (reference sequence). CDR3: CASVWRDEQYF. CDR3 in DNA: TGTGCCAGCGTGTGGCGGGACGAGCAGTACTTC.

This clonotype has a count of ten or more. The chain carries TRBV7-2 and TRBJ1-5, with TRBD1 as a possible D gene (6 bases). CDR3 length equals 13 residues. V dropped 5 bases and J dropped 7 bases, with 12 bases sitting between them. Germline CDR1 is SGHTA and CDR2 is FQGNSA. In DNA, the CDR3 is TGTGCCAGCAGCCTAAGGGGGGAACAGCCCCAGCATTTT. This sequence encodes CASSLRGEQPQHF.

This clonotype was recorded many times. The chain employs TRBV20-1 and TRBJ2-7; D may be TRBD1 (5 bases). The CDR3 is 12 residues long. Germline lookup yields CDR1 DFQATT and CDR2 SNEGSKA (reference sequence). Trimming left V 5 bases short and J 5 bases short, with 13 bases between. The CDR3 nucleotides are TGCAGTGCTGCCCAGGGTCCCCACGAGCAGTACTTC. It codes for CSAAQGPHEQYF.